A single sample is the source of the 27 T cell receptor beta chains below, sequenced in a study of CD8 T cells in ankylosing spondylitis. MiXCR was run by TCRdb on the 5' RACE reads, yielding one entry per CDR3 protein. The sample lists roughly 180,000 distinct CDR3 sequences; roughly 13% were seen once. Sequenced sample: blood, either unsorted or a sorted T cell fraction (not recorded which). The receptors derive from a male donor with ankylosing spondylitis or in good health (not recorded which).

The chain is built from TRBV18 and TRBJ2-5, with D possibly matching TRBD2 (6 bases). The CDR3 loop spans 13 amino acids. Germline values: CDR1 KGHSH, CDR2 LQKENI. The V gene lost 4 bases and the J gene lost 4 bases, with 10 bases spanning the gap. CDR3 in amino acids: CASSLAEIETQYF. In DNA, the CDR3 is TGTGCCAGCTCACTAGCGGAGATAGAGACCCAGTACTTC.

This clonotype was seen repeatedly, ten times or more. CDR3 nucleotides: TGTGCCAGCAGCTCTAGGCTAGACCCTAGCTCCTACAATGAGCAGTTCTTC. Translated: CASSSRLDPSSYNEQFF. The genes are TRBV27 and TRBJ2-1; D gene ambiguous. This CDR3 comprises 17 residues. Germline loops: CDR1 MNHEY, CDR2 SMNVEV (reference sequence). Trimming cost V 6 bases and J 0 bases, with 18 bases left between them.

The table lists this clonotype with many counts. The CDR3 region has the DNA TGTGCCAGCAGCCAAGGTGGGACAGGGTACTCCTACGAGCAGTACTTC. Translation: CASSQGGTGYSYEQYF. The rearrangement links TRBV3-1 to TRBJ2-7; TRBD1 matches 9 bases. Germline V gene data show CDR1 as LGHDT and CDR2 as YNNKEL (reference sequence). The CDR3 runs to 16 residues. V lost 1 base, J lost 0 bases, and 4 bases stayed unmatched.

This clonotype has just a few counts. This chain's CDR3 is CATQDLDVGYTF. CDR3 in DNA: TGTGCCACCCAAGACCTTGACGTCGGCTACACCTTC. The chain uses TRBV19 and TRBJ1-2; D ambiguous. The V end was cut by 10 bases, the J end by 8 bases, with 17 bases between. Per germline, CDR1 LNHDA and CDR2 SQIVND (reference sequence). The CDR3 has 12 amino acids.

This clonotype has at least ten counts. The chain recombines TRBV15 with TRBJ1-3; D might be TRBD1 (6 bases). The CDR3 covers 19 residues. Germline V gene sequence: CDR1 LNHNV, CDR2 YYDKDF (reference sequence). Trimming pared 1 base from V and 0 bases from J, leaving 19 bases between. The CDR3 DNA is TGTGCCACCAGCAGAGGTGCTTGGGACAATCACAACTCTGGAAACACCATATATTTT. It specifies CATSRGAWDNHNSGNTIYF.

This clonotype was picked up a small number of times. At one end, the junction sequence differs from germline, possibly due to a read error. The V call is TRBV5-1, the J call TRBJ2-1; D remains ambiguous. Germline loops: CDR1 SGHRS, CDR2 YFSETQ. The CDR3 covers 15 residues. CDR3 sequence reads: CASSFTSPPLNEQLF. DNA of the CDR3: TGCGCCAGCAGTTTCACTTCCCCACCCCTCAATGAGCAGCTCTTC.

This clonotype was observed a few times. The chain combines TRBV3-1 with TRBJ2-1; D is perhaps TRBD2 (5 bases). Trimming cost V 0 bases and J 5 bases, with 11 bases left between them. This CDR3 region has 15 residues. The germline V gene encodes CDR1 LGHDT and CDR2 YNNKEL (reference sequence). The CDR3 nucleotides are TGTGCCAGCAGCCAAGAAACTAGTGGGGACAATGAGCAGTTCTTC. It translates to CASSQETSGDNEQFF.

There are many counts of this clonotype. V usage is TRBV29-1 and J usage is TRBJ2-1; D remains unclear. The CDR3 loop spans 9 amino acids. Trimming cost V 7 bases and J 6 bases, with 4 bases left between them. CDR1 is SQVTM and CDR2 is ANQGSEA in the germline V gene. The chain's CDR3 is CSAGNEQFF. The CDR3 DNA sequence: TGCAGCGCCGGCAATGAGCAGTTCTTC.

This chain joins TRBV29-1 and TRBJ2-1, with 7 bases that match TRBD1. This CDR3 has 14 residues. V was clipped by 3 bases and J by 4 bases; unmatched bases: 6. In germline, CDR1 is SQVTM, CDR2 ANQGSEA. In DNA form, the CDR3 reads TGCAGCGTTGAGGTAGCAGGGGGTTACAATGAGCAGTTCTTC. Translation gives CSVEVAGGYNEQFF.

The chain joins TRBV30 to TRBJ2-7; no clear D. The CDR3 runs 11 residues. Trimming took off 5 bases at V and 2 bases at J, with 7 bases between the two ends. Germline assignment: CDR1 GTSNPN and CDR2 SVGIG (reference sequence). The CDR3 reads CAWDAPYEQYF. CDR3 DNA sequence: TGTGCCTGGGACGCGCCCTACGAGCAGTACTTC.

This clonotype showed up many times. The V gene is TRBV4-1, the J gene TRBJ1-1; maybe TRBD1 (5 bases). V was shortened by 0 bases and J by 0 bases, with 8 bases between the two germline ends. The CDR3 spans 15 residues. In germline, CDR1 is MGHRA, CDR2 YSYEKL. CDR3 in amino acids: CASSQDGALNTEAFF. CDR3 bases: TGCGCCAGCAGCCAAGATGGGGCGTTGAACACTGAAGCTTTCTTT.

This rearrangement joins TRBV21-1 to TRBJ1-2; the table's TRBD1 call for D was not verified on the DNA. TRBV21-1 is a documented pseudogene. The CDR3 runs 14 residues. The CDR3: CASSTPGSDYGYTF. As DNA, the CDR3 is TGTGCCAGCAGCACCCCGGGGAGCGACTATGGCTACACCTTC.

Many counts were recorded for this clonotype. The CDR3 region has the DNA TGTGCCAGCAGCTTATCGGAGGGTCCGAGCTATGGCTACACCTTC. This sequence encodes CASSLSEGPSYGYTF. The J gene is TRBJ1-2, the V gene TRBV7-9; D uncertain. Germline V gene lookup returns CDR1 SEHNR and CDR2 FQNEAQ (reference sequence). The CDR3 is made up of 15 amino acids. Trimming pared 2 bases from V and 4 bases from J, leaving 14 bases between. Supplemented by reference TRBV7-9 and TRBJ1-2, the full variable domain reads DTGVSQNPRHKITKRGQNVTFRCDPISEHNRLYWYRQTLGQGPEFLTYFQNEAQLEKSRLLSDRFSAERPKGSFSTLEIQRTEQGDSAMYLCASSLSEGPSYGYTFGSGTRLTVV.

This clonotype was counted a few times. The chain couples TRBV21-1 to TRBJ2-7; the D call of TRBD2 is as the table states it, not checked on the DNA. TRBV21-1 is deemed a pseudogene. The CDR3 totals 13 residues. CDR3 sequence reads: CASSNSAGYEQYF. CDR3 in DNA: TGTGCCAGCAGCAACAGTGCGGGGTACGAGCAGTACTTC.

This clonotype was picked up a small number of times. CDR3 sequence: CASSLTAESRYEQYF. CDR3 DNA sequence: TGTGCCAGCAGCTTAACAGCGGAGTCACGCTACGAGCAGTACTTC. This sequence joins TRBV7-2 and TRBJ2-7; a possible D gene is TRBD2 (5 bases). This CDR3 comprises 15 residues. Trimming took off 2 bases at V and 3 bases at J, with 14 bases between the two ends. Germline V gives CDR1 SGHTA, CDR2 FQGNSA.

The chain has TRBV27 and TRBJ1-2, with D possibly matching TRBD1 (6 bases). The V gene lost 0 bases and the J gene lost 4 bases, with 12 bases spanning the gap. Germline V gene data show CDR1 as MNHEY and CDR2 as SMNVEV (reference sequence). CDR3 length: 15 amino acids. For the CDR3, the DNA is TGTGCCAGCAGTTTATCGGGGGGCTCAATCTATGGCTACACCTTC. As protein: CASSLSGGSIYGYTF.

This clonotype was counted many times. The CDR3 here is CASSFEGIRFSSYNEQFF. DNA of the CDR3: TGTGCCAGCAGCTTTGAGGGGATTCGTTTTAGCTCCTACAATGAGCAGTTCTTC. The chain has TRBV5-5 and TRBJ2-1, with D perhaps matching TRBD1 or TRBD2 (5 bases each). The germline V gene has CDR1 SGHKS and CDR2 YYEKEE (reference sequence). With 2 bases removed from V and 0 bases from J, the gap between germline ends came to 18 bases. The CDR3 length is 18 residues.

This CDR3 reads CARSLHDRPAKNIQYF. DNA for the CDR3: TGTGCCAGAAGCTTACATGATCGGCCAGCCAAAAACATTCAGTACTTC. The chain joins TRBV5-3 to TRBJ2-4, with D unresolved. TRBV5-3 falls under the ORF class, with uncertain function. The CDR3 sequence is 16 residues long. Trimming left V 2 bases short and J 0 bases short, with 12 bases between.

This clonotype was detected a few times. The chain couples TRBV10-3 to TRBJ2-1; D possibly corresponds to TRBD1 (5 bases). The CDR3 extends over 16 amino acids. Germline-derived CDR1 and CDR2 are ENHRY and SYGVKD. V gave up 2 bases and J gave up 8 bases, with 19 bases separating them. The CDR3 protein is CAISEALGRVFDEQFF. The CDR3 DNA reads as TGTGCCATCAGTGAGGCCCTGGGCAGGGTGTTCGATGAGCAGTTCTTC.

J is TRBJ1-1 and V is TRBV20-1; no clear D. This CDR3 region has 11 residues. CDR1 and CDR2 (germline): DFQATT, SNEGSKA (reference sequence). V dropped 1 base and J dropped 2 bases, with 2 bases sitting between them. The CDR3 loop reads CSARVNTEAFF. The CDR3 DNA is TGCAGTGCTAGAGTAAACACTGAAGCTTTCTTT.

Concerning this clonotype: One end of the junction does not line up with germline, which may come from a read error. Written as DNA, the CDR3 is TGTGCCTGCTCACCGCAAGGGTTAAAGACCCAGTACTTC. As protein: CACSPQGLKTQYF. The chain is built from TRBV18 and TRBJ2-5; D call uncertain. Germline CDR1 is KGHSH and CDR2 is LQKENI. The CDR3 totals 13 residues.

This clonotype was seen a few times. The DNA for the CDR3 is TGTGCCAGCAGCTCGCCTGGAGGGGCCCCAGATGAGCAGTTCTTC. This encodes CASSSPGGAPDEQFF. The V call is TRBV7-2, the J call TRBJ2-1; D perhaps matches TRBD2 (6 bases). Trimming stripped 4 bases from V and 8 bases from J, with 18 bases between. CDR1 and CDR2 from the germline V gene are SGHTA and FQGNSA. The CDR3 is made up of 15 amino acids. Supplemented by reference TRBV7-2 and TRBJ2-1, the full variable domain reads GAGVSQSPSNKVTEKGKDVELRCDPISGHTALYWYRQSLGQGLEFLIYFQGNSAPDKSGLPSDRFSAERTGGSVSTLTIQRTQQEDSAVYLCASSSPGGAPDEQFFGPGTRLTVL.

This clonotype was seen a few times. The rearrangement joins TRBV25-1 to TRBJ1-1; TRBD1 matches 8 bases. Per germline, CDR1 MGHDK and CDR2 SYGVNS. The ends lost 3 bases at V and 3 bases at J; junction bases unmatched: 9. CDR3 length: 16 amino acids. CDR3 sequence: CASSDNWTGRHTEAFF. The CDR3 DNA sequence: TGTGCCAGCAGTGATAATTGGACAGGGAGGCACACTGAAGCTTTCTTT.

This clonotype was recorded a few times. J is TRBJ2-1 and V is TRBV4-1, with 14 bases aligning to TRBD2. The germline V gene has CDR1 MGHRA and CDR2 YSYEKL. Losses at the gene ends were 0 bases for V and 4 bases for J; bases not matched to a gene: 2. This CDR3 has 17 amino acids. The CDR3, as DNA: TGCGCCAGCAGCCAAGACCGACTAGCGGGAGGGTACAATGAGCAGTTCTTC. This encodes CASSQDRLAGGYNEQFF.

This clonotype has ten or more counts. The chain employs TRBV9 and TRBJ1-1; D not certain. The CDR3 totals 16 residues. V shed 3 bases and J shed 1 base, with 16 bases lying between them. Germline V gives CDR1 SGDLS, CDR2 YYNGEE. CDR3 region: CASSDDLQIPNTEAFF. Here the CDR3 DNA reads TGTGCCAGCAGCGATGATCTACAAATACCGAACACTGAAGCTTTCTTT.

There are a few counts of this clonotype. The V call is TRBV4-1, the J call TRBJ1-5; 7 nucleotides agree with TRBD1. Per germline, CDR1 MGHRA and CDR2 YSYEKL. The CDR3 sequence is 17 residues long. V was pared by 4 bases and J by 0 bases, with 9 bases of the junction left unmatched. The CDR3 region is CASSPTPGTDSNQPQHF. The CDR3, as DNA: TGCGCCAGCAGCCCGACCCCCGGGACAGATAGCAATCAGCCCCAGCATTTT.

The chain joins TRBV12-3 or TRBV12-4 to TRBJ1-4, with D unresolved. CDR3 length: 14 residues. V lost 4 bases to trimming and J lost 3 bases, with 9 bases between them. For the CDR3, the DNA is TGTGCCAGCAGTTCAGGTGAATCTAATGAAAAACTGTTTTTT. It encodes CASSSGESNEKLFF.